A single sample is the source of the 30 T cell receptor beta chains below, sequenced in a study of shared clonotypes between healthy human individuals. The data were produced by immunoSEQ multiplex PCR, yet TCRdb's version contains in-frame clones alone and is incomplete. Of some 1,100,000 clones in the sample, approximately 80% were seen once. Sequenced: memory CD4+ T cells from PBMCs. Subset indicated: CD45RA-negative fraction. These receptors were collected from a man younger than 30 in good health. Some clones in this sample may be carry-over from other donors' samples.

CDR3 in DNA: TGTGCCAGCTCACCCGCTAGCGGCGCTTACAATGAGCAGTTCTTC. It is translated as CASSPASGAYNEQFF. V is TRBV18 and J is TRBJ2-1; 7 bases align to TRBD2. The V gene end was trimmed by 3 bases and the J gene end by 4 bases; junction bases not matched to a gene: 6. This CDR3 comprises 15 residues. The germline V gene encodes CDR1 KGHSH and CDR2 LQKENI.

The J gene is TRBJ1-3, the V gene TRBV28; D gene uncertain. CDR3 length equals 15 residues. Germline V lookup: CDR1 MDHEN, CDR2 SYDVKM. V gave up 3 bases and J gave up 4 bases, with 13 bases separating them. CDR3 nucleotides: TGTGCCAGCAGTTTCCGTCGGTTTGGGGGAAACACCATATATTTT. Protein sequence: CASSFRRFGGNTIYF.

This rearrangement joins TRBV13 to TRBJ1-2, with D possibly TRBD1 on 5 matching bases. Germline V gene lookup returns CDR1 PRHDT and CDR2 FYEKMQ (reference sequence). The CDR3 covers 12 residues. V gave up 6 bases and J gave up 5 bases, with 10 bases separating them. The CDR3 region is CASRSGGYGYTF. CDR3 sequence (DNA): TGTGCCAGCAGATCCGGGGGATATGGCTACACCTTC.

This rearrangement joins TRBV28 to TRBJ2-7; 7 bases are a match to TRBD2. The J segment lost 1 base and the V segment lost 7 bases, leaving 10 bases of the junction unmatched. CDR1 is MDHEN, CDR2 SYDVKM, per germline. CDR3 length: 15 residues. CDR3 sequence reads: CASNYGGVGSYEQYF. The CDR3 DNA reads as TGTGCCAGCAATTATGGGGGGGTAGGGTCCTACGAGCAGTACTTC.

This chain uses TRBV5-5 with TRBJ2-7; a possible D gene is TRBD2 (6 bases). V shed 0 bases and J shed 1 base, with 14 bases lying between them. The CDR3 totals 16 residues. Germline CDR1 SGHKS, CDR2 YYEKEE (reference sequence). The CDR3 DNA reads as TGTGCCAGCAGCTTGGATGTGGGCGGGGTATCCTACGAGCAGTACTTC. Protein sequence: CASSLDVGGVSYEQYF.

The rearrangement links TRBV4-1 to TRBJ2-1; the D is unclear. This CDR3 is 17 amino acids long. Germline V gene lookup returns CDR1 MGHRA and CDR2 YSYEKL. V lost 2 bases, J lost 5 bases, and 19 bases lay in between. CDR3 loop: CASSQPPRAPVHNEQFF. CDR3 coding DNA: TGCGCCAGCAGCCAACCGCCCCGGGCCCCAGTCCACAATGAGCAGTTCTTC.

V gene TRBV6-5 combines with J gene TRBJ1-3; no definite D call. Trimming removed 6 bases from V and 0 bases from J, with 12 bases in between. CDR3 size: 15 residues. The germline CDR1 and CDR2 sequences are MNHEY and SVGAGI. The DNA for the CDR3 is TGTGCCAGCAGGACCGACGGAGTCTCTGGAAACACCATATATTTT. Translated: CASRTDGVSGNTIYF.

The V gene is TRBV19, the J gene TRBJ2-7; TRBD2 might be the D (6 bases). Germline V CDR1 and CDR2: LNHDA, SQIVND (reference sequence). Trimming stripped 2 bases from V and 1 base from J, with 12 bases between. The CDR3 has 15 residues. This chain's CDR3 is CASSITAEGSYEQYF. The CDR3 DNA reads TGTGCCAGTAGTATAACAGCGGAGGGGTCCTACGAGCAGTACTTC.

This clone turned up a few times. The CDR3 loop reads CASSEERGRPQHF. CDR3 nucleotide sequence: TGTGCCAGCAGTGAAGAGAGGGGCCGGCCCCAGCATTTT. The V and J genes are TRBV6-1 and TRBJ1-5; D perhaps matches TRBD1 (5 bases). There are 13 residues in the CDR3. The V end lost 1 base, the J end lost 9 bases, and 10 bases lay between the germline ends. Germline V CDR1 and CDR2: MNHNS, SASEGT.

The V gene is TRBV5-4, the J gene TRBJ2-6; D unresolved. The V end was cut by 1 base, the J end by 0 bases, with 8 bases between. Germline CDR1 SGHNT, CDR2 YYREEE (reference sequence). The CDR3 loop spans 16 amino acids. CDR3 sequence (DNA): TGTGCCAGCAGCTTGCAACCGGGCTCTGGGGCCAACGTCCTGACTTTC. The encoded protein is CASSLQPGSGANVLTF. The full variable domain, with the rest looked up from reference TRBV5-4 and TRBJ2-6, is ETGVTQSPTHLIKTRGQQVTLRCSSQSGHNTVSWYQQALGQGPQFIFQYYREEENGRGNFPPRFSGLQFPNYSSELNVNALELDDSALYLCASSLQPGSGANVLTFGAGSRLTVL.

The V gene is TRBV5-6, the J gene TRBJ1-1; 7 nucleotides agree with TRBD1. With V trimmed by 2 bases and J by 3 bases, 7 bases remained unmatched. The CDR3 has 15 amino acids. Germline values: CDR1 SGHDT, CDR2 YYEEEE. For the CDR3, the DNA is TGTGCCAGCAGCTTCCCCGGGACAGAGGACACTGAAGCTTTCTTT. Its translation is CASSFPGTEDTEAFF.

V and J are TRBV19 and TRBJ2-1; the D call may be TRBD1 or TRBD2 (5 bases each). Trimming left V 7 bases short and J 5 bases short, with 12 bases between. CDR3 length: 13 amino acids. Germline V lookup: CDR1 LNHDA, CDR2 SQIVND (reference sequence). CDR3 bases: TGTGCCAGTACAAGCCGAGGGGACAATGAGCAGTTCTTC. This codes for CASTSRGDNEQFF.

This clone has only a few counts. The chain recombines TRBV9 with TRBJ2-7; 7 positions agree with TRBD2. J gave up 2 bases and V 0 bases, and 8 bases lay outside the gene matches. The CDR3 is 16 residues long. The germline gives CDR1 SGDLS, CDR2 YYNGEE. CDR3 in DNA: TGTGCCAGCAGCGTAGGGGCGGGAGAGGGGACCTACGAGCAGTACTTC. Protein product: CASSVGAGEGTYEQYF.

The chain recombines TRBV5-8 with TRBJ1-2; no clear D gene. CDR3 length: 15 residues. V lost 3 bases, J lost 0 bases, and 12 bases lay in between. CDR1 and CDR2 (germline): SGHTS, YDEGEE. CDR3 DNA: TGTGCCAGCAGCTATTTGTCGGGGACTAACTATGGCTACACCTTC. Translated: CASSYLSGTNYGYTF.

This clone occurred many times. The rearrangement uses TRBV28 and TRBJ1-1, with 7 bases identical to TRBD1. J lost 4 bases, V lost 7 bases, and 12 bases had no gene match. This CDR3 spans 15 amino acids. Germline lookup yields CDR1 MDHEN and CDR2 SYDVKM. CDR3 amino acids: CASTPGGKAGTEAFF. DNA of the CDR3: TGTGCCAGCACGCCAGGGGGGAAAGCGGGCACTGAAGCTTTCTTT.

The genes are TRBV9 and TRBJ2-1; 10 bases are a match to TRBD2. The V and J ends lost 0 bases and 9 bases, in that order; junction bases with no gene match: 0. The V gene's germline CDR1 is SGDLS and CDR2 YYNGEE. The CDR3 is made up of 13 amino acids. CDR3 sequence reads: CASSVGTSGEQFF. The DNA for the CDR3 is TGTGCCAGCAGCGTAGGGACTAGCGGTGAGCAGTTCTTC.

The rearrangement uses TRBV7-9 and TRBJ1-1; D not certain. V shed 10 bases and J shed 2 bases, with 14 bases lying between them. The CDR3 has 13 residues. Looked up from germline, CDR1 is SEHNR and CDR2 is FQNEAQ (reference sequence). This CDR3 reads CATSAGDNTEAFF. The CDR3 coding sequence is TGTGCCACCTCGGCAGGTGATAACACTGAAGCTTTCTTT.

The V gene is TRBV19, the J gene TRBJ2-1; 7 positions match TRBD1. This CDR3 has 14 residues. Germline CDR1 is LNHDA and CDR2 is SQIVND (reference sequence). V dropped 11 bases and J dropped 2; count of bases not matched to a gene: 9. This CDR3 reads CAPKDRQTYNEQFF. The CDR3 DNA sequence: TGTGCCCCCAAGGACAGGCAAACCTACAATGAGCAGTTCTTC.

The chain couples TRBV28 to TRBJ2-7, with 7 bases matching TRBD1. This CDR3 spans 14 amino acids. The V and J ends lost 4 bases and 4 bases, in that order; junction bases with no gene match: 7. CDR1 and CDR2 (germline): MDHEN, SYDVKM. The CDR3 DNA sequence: TGTGCCAGCAGTTCTCTCCCGGGACAGTACGAGCAGTACTTC. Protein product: CASSSLPGQYEQYF. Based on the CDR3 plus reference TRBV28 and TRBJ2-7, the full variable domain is DVKVTQSSRYLVKRTGEKVFLECVQDMDHENMFWYRQDPGLGLRLIYFSYDVKMKEKGDIPEGYSVSREKKERFSLILESASTNQTSMYLCASSSLPGQYEQYFGPGTRLTVT.

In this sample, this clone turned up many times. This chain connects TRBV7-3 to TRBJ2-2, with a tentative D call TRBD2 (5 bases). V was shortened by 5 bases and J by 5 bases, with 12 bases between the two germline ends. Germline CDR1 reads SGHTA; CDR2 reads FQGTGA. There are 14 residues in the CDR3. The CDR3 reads CASSPGSSTGELFF. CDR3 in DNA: TGTGCCAGCAGCCCGGGATCCTCAACCGGGGAGCTGTTTTTT. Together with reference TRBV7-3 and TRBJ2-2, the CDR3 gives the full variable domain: GAGVSQTPSNKVTEKGKYVELRCDPISGHTALYWYRQSLGQGPEFLIYFQGTGAADDSGLPNDRFFAVRPEGSVSTLKIQRTERGDSAVYLCASSPGSSTGELFFGEGSRLTVL.

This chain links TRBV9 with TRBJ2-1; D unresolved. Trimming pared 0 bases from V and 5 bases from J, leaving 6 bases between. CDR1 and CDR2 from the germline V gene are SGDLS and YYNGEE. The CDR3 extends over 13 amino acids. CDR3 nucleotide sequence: TGTGCCAGCAGCGTAGGCACCAACAATGAGCAGTTCTTC. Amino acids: CASSVGTNNEQFF.

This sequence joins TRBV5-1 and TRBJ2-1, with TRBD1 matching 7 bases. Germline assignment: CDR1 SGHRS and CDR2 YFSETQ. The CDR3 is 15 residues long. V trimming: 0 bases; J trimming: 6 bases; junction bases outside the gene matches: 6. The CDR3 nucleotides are TGCGCCAGCAGCTTGGGGACAGGCCGGCGCAATGAGCAGTTCTTC. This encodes CASSLGTGRRNEQFF.

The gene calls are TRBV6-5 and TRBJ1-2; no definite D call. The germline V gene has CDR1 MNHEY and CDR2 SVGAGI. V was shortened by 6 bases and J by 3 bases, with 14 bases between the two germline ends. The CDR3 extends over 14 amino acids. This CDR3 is CASSPSGFYYGYTF. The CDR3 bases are TGTGCCAGCAGCCCTTCAGGATTTTACTATGGCTACACCTTC.

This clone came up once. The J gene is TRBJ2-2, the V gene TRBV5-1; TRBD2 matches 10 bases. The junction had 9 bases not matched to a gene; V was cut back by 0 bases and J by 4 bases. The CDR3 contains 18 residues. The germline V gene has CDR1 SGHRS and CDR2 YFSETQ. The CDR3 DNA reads TGCGCCAGCAGCTTGGGAGCTAGCGGGAGTAGCCGCACCGGGGAGCTGTTTTTT. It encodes CASSLGASGSSRTGELFF.

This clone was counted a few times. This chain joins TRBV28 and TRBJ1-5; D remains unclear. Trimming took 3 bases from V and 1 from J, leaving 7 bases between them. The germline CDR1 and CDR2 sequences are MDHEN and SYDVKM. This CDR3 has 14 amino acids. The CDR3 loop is CASSFVLSNQPQHF. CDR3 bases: TGTGCCAGCAGTTTCGTCCTAAGCAATCAGCCCCAGCATTTT.

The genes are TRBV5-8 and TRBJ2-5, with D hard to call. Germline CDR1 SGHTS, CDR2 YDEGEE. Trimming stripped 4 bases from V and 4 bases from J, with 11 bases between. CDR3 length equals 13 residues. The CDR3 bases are TGTGCCAGCAGCCCCTACTTCAGAGAGACCCAGTACTTC. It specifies CASSPYFRETQYF.

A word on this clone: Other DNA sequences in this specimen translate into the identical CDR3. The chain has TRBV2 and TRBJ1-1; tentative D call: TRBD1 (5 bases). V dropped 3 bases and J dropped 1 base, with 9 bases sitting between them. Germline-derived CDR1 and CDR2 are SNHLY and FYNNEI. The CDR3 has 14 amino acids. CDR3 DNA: TGTGCCAGCAGTGAGAGGCAGGGGAACACTGAAGCTTTCTTT. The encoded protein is CASSERQGNTEAFF.

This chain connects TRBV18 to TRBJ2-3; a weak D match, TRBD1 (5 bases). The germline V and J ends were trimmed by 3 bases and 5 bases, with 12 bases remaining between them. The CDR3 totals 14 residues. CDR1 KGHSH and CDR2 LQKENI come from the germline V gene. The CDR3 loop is CASSPPHRLDTQYF. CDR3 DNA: TGTGCCAGCTCACCCCCCCACAGGCTAGATACGCAGTATTTT.

The CDR3 sequence is CAWSPQGQGAVNEQFF. The DNA for the CDR3 is TGTGCCTGGAGTCCCCAGGGACAGGGGGCGGTCAATGAGCAGTTCTTC. J is TRBJ2-1 and V is TRBV30, with TRBD1 identical over 12 bases. The CDR3 sequence is 16 residues long. V trimming: 2 bases; J trimming: 6 bases; junction bases outside the gene matches: 8. The germline gives CDR1 GTSNPN, CDR2 SVGIG (reference sequence). The entire variable domain, with the rest obtained from reference TRBV30 and TRBJ2-1, is as follows: SQTIHQWPATLVQPVGSPLSLECTVEGTSNPNLYWYRQAAGRGLQLLFYSVGIGQISSEVPQNLSASRPQDRQFILSSKKLLLSDSGFYLCAWSPQGQGAVNEQFFGPGTRLTVL.

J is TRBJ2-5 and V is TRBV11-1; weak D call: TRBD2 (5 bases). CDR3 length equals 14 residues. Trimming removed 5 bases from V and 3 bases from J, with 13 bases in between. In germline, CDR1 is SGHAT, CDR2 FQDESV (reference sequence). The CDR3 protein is CASSLRHSEETQYF. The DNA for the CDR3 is TGTGCCAGCAGCCTCCGACATAGCGAAGAGACCCAGTACTTC.